The clone carrying this T cell receptor beta chain was counted once. The sample is drawn from a study of control samples from healthy donors and cancer patients. Germline CDR1 is SNHLY and CDR2 is FYNNEI. The CDR3 loop spans 12 amino acids. V lost 6 bases and J lost 10, with 15 bases in between. The table came from immunoSEQ multiplex PCR; TCRdb's copy has only in-frame clones and leaves some out. The data show fewer than 200,000 clones, about 93% seen once. This receptor was taken from a woman in her sixties or seventies in good health. What was sequenced was blood. The rearrangement links TRBV2 to TRBJ1-1, with D perhaps matching TRBD1 (5 bases). CDR3 DNA sequence: TGTGCCAGCAGCAAGACCAGGGAGGGAGCTTTCTTT. It specifies CASSKTREGAFF.